The T cell receptor beta chain described here comes from a study of blood T cell repertoires in COVID-19. Assay used: immunoSEQ multiplex PCR; TCRdb lists only in-frame clones, some missing. The table shows almost 20,000 clones, with about 88% occurring only once. This sequence originates from a human donor with active COVID-19. The donor label of this sample is uncertain. Sequencing used peripheral blood.

The CDR3 DNA follows: TGTGCCAGCAGTTGGACAGAAAGGAACGAGCAGTACTTC. Protein sequence: CASSWTERNEQYF. The chain recombines TRBV6-6 with TRBJ2-7, with D possibly being TRBD1 (6 bases). The CDR3 length is 13 residues. Germline CDR1 reads MNHNY; CDR2 reads SVGAGI (reference sequence). Deletions cut 4 bases from V and 5 bases from J, with 12 bases between.